The entry that follows covers one TCR beta chain sequence. This sample stems from a study of blood T cell repertoires in COVID-19. In the study's own analysis: Using reference gene primer amplification, nucleated cell counts were estimated. Profiling relied on immunoSEQ multiplex PCR, and the TCRdb table lists in-frame clones only, not all of them. For V, J and clone size, that table is used; D and trimming come from the DNA. The sample carries 200,000 to 250,000 clones, approximately 80% recorded once. Two negative PCRs, clearance, or symptom resolution had been documented for recovered Cohort 3 donors. This TCR came from a man aged 60 to 75 who had recovered from COVID-19. Specimen: PBMCs or T cells enriched from blood (not recorded which).

CDR3 in amino acids: CASSTTGLAVGTEAFF. CDR3 DNA: TGTGCCAGTAGTACGACAGGGTTGGCAGTCGGCACTGAAGCTTTCTTT. The chain is built from TRBV19 and TRBJ1-1; 7 nucleotides line up with TRBD1. V lost 4 bases to trimming and J lost 4 bases; unmatched junction nucleotides: 12. In germline, CDR1 is LNHDA, CDR2 SQIVND (reference sequence). The CDR3 has 16 residues.